Reported below is one T cell receptor (beta chain). The CDR3 has 16 amino acids. Deletions cut 2 bases from V and 6 bases from J, with 19 bases between. Germline loops: CDR1 MDHEN, CDR2 SYDVKM. The data belong to a study of blood T cell repertoires in COVID-19. Study-level background: T cells, B-cell-depleted T cells, or PBMCs provided the cDNA or gDNA that served as material.

All enrollees were about 18 to 89 years old and from approximately 24 US areas. Sequencing used immunoSEQ multiplex PCR; TCRdb keeps in-frame clones, though not all of them. The data contain roughly 350,000 clones, 92% of them singletons. The TCR sequence derives from a woman in her 30s who had recovered from COVID-19. Input material: PBMCs or T cells enriched from blood (not recorded which). V gene TRBV28 combines with J gene TRBJ1-1; possible D gene TRBD1, 6 bases. The CDR3 loop is CASSLRFSQGLAEAFF. CDR3 bases: TGTGCCAGCAGTTTACGCTTTAGTCAGGGGCTGGCTGAAGCTTTCTTT.